These 25 T cell receptor beta chains came from one sample sequenced in a study of blood T cell repertoires in COVID-19. Only in-frame clones appear in the TCRdb table, and some are missing; sequencing was by immunoSEQ multiplex PCR. The data hold approximately 300,000 clones, with 70% to 90% observed a single time. Sequencing was performed on PBMCs or T cells enriched from blood (not recorded which). These receptors all stem from a woman aged 18-30 years who had recovered from COVID-19.

The rearrangement joins TRBV4-1 to TRBJ2-5, with TRBD2 identical over 11 bases. The V gene end was trimmed by 4 bases and the J gene end by 3 bases; junction bases not matched to a gene: 7. Germline V gene lookup returns CDR1 MGHRA and CDR2 YSYEKL. The CDR3 spans 16 residues. CDR3 DNA sequence: TGCGCCAGCAGCCCCGGGACTAGCGGCCAAAAAGAGACCCAGTACTTC. Translation: CASSPGTSGQKETQYF.

The chain has TRBV28 and TRBJ2-5; D not resolved. CDR3 length equals 15 residues. The V end was cut by 5 bases, the J end by 0 bases, with 13 bases between. Germline CDR1 MDHEN, CDR2 SYDVKM. CDR3 nucleotides: TGTGCCAGCAGTACCCGTACTTGGTACCAAGAGACCCAGTACTTC. Translation gives CASSTRTWYQETQYF. Full variable domain (outside the CDR3, taken from reference TRBV28 and TRBJ2-5): DVKVTQSSRYLVKRTGEKVFLECVQDMDHENMFWYRQDPGLGLRLIYFSYDVKMKEKGDIPEGYSVSREKKERFSLILESASTNQTSMYLCASSTRTWYQETQYFGPGTRLLVL.

The rearrangement links TRBV2 to TRBJ2-3; TRBD2 aligns across 8 bases. The germline CDR1 and CDR2 sequences are SNHLY and FYNNEI. V shed 8 bases and J 1 base; nucleotides not matched to a gene: 11. CDR3 length: 16 residues. The CDR3 protein is CASRVRGGAGTDTQYF. CDR3 DNA sequence: TGTGCCAGCCGTGTTCGGGGGGGGGCCGGCACAGATACGCAGTATTTT. Combining the CDR3 with reference TRBV2 and TRBJ2-3 gives the whole variable domain EPEVTQTPSHQVTQMGQEVILRCVPISNHLYFYWYRQILGQKVEFLVSFYNNEISEKSEIFDDQFSVERPDGSNFTLKIRSTKLEDSAMYFCASRVRGGAGTDTQYFGPGTRLTVL.

The chain couples TRBV7-9 to TRBJ1-1; 7 bases align to TRBD1. The CDR3 has 14 amino acids. From germline, CDR1 is SEHNR and CDR2 FQNEAQ (reference sequence). Losses at the gene ends were 5 bases for V and 4 bases for J; bases not matched to a gene: 7. CDR3 region: CASSRTGGLTEAFF. For the CDR3, the DNA is TGTGCCAGCAGCCGGACAGGTGGGCTCACTGAAGCTTTCTTT.

The V call is TRBV9, the J call TRBJ2-1; tentatively, D is TRBD2 (7 bases). Trimming cost V 1 base and J 0 bases, with 14 bases left between them. This CDR3 has 17 residues. Germline V gives CDR1 SGDLS, CDR2 YYNGEE. CDR3 bases: TGTGCCAGCAGCGTATTAGGGGGGGATAGCTCCTACAATGAGCAGTTCTTC. Protein sequence: CASSVLGGDSSYNEQFF.

CDR3: CASSLVTEDNEQFF. The CDR3 DNA follows: TGTGCCAGCAGCTTAGTGACAGAGGACAATGAGCAGTTCTTC. J is TRBJ2-1 and V is TRBV7-9; tentatively, D is TRBD1 (5 bases). CDR3 length: 14 residues. Trimming pared 1 base from V and 5 bases from J, leaving 9 bases between. The germline gives CDR1 SEHNR, CDR2 FQNEAQ (reference sequence).

The CDR3 is CASSPFAGEAFF. The CDR3, as DNA: TGTGCCAGCAGCCCTTTCGCGGGTGAAGCTTTCTTT. The chain uses TRBV12-3 or TRBV12-4 and TRBJ1-1; D is ambiguous. The CDR3 is 12 residues long. The V end was cut by 6 bases, the J end by 7 bases, with 12 bases between.

This chain connects TRBV19 to TRBJ2-7; TRBD1 matches at 9 bases. The CDR3 consists of 16 residues. The germline V gene has CDR1 LNHDA and CDR2 SQIVND (reference sequence). The junction had 5 bases not matched to a gene; V was cut back by 1 base and J by 1 base. CDR3 loop: CASSIGRTGDSYEQYF. CDR3 nucleotides: TGTGCCAGTAGTATAGGTAGGACAGGGGATTCCTACGAGCAGTACTTC.

The V call is TRBV11-2, the J call TRBJ1-2; the D gene is possibly TRBD1 (5 bases). Trimming left V 10 bases short and J 4 bases short, with 13 bases between. The CDR3 covers 12 residues. Germline CDR1 is SGHAT and CDR2 is FQNNGV. The CDR3, as DNA: TGTGCCATCGCGGGACGGTTCTATGGCTACACCTTC. Translation gives CAIAGRFYGYTF.

The V gene is TRBV18, the J gene TRBJ2-3; no clear D. Trimming removed 8 bases from V and 2 bases from J, with 14 bases in between. The V gene's germline CDR1 is KGHSH and CDR2 LQKENI. The CDR3 totals 14 residues. The CDR3 region is CASTAIEATDTQYF. CDR3 nucleotides: TGTGCCAGCACCGCTATCGAGGCCACAGATACGCAGTATTTT.

This clone was detected only once. The V and J genes are TRBV2 and TRBJ2-7; a weak D match, TRBD1 (6 bases). The CDR3 length is 15 residues. V was clipped by 6 bases and J by 7 bases, with 22 bases between them. Germline CDR1 is SNHLY and CDR2 is FYNNEI. In nucleotides, the CDR3 is TGTGCCAGCAGGAAACGAGGTAGGGAGCAGGGGGAGCAGTACTTC. This encodes CASRKRGREQGEQYF.

This clone was seen only a few times. The V and J genes are TRBV9 and TRBJ1-2, with D tentatively TRBD1 (6 bases). The germline CDR1 and CDR2 sequences are SGDLS and YYNGEE. CDR3 length equals 13 residues. Between the trimmed V and J ends, which lost 4 bases and 13 bases, there was a span of 20 bases. CDR3: CASSPRGQSYFTF. CDR3 nucleotides: TGTGCCAGCAGCCCTCGCGGACAGTCGTACTTCACCTTC. Variable domain in full (rest from reference TRBV9 and TRBJ1-2): DSGVTQTPKHLITATGQRVTLRCSPRSGDLSVYWYQQSLDQGLQFLIQYYNGEERAKGNILERFSAQQFPDLHSELNLSSLELGDSALYFCASSPRGQSYFTFGSGTRLTVV.

The chain employs TRBV14 and TRBJ2-2; 11 bases match TRBD2. Germline lookup yields CDR1 SGHDN and CDR2 FVKESK. The CDR3 has 19 residues. V shed 0 bases and J 1 base; nucleotides not matched to a gene: 7. The CDR3, as DNA: TGTGCCAGCAGCCAAGATTACACTAGCGGGGGCCTGAACACCGGGGAGCTGTTTTTT. Translated: CASSQDYTSGGLNTGELFF.

The chain joins TRBV13 to TRBJ1-1; the D gene is possibly TRBD1 (5 bases). The V gene's germline CDR1 is PRHDT and CDR2 FYEKMQ (reference sequence). V lost 6 bases and J 1 base, leaving 6 bases between the germline ends. This CDR3 has 12 residues. The CDR3 DNA sequence: TGTGCCAGCAGAGGACAGAACACTGAAGCTTTCTTT. Its protein is CASRGQNTEAFF.

The chain joins TRBV9 to TRBJ2-1, with 10 bases identical to TRBD2. The germline gives CDR1 SGDLS, CDR2 YYNGEE. This CDR3 has 18 amino acids. The ends lost 1 base at V and 3 bases at J; junction bases unmatched: 10. The DNA for the CDR3 is TGTGCCAGCAGCGTACTAGGGGGTGGGACTAGCGTCTACAATGAGCAGTTCTTC. Encoded protein: CASSVLGGGTSVYNEQFF.

This rearrangement joins TRBV2 to TRBJ2-3; 10 positions agree with TRBD2. The CDR3 is 16 residues long. CDR1 is SNHLY, CDR2 FYNNEI, per germline. J lost 3 bases, V lost 7 bases, and 10 bases had no gene match. CDR3 loop: CASILLSGGVTDTQYF. CDR3 coding DNA: TGTGCCAGCATCCTCTTAAGCGGGGGGGTGACAGATACGCAGTATTTT.

The DNA for the CDR3 is TGTGCCAGCAGCCAATGGGACAGGGGGGATTCAACTAATGAAAAACTGTTTTTT. This translates into CASSQWDRGDSTNEKLFF. This chain joins TRBV3-1 (or the pseudogene TRBV3-2) and TRBJ1-4; 11 bases are a match to TRBD1. From germline, CDR1 is LGHDT and CDR2 YNNKEL (reference sequence). The CDR3 extends over 18 amino acids. The V gene end was trimmed by 2 bases and the J gene end by 0 bases; junction bases not matched to a gene: 5.

The CDR3 loop reads CASSYPKVGGNEQFF. The CDR3 region has the DNA TGTGCCAGCAGTTACCCCAAGGTCGGGGGCAATGAGCAGTTCTTC. This chain connects TRBV6-5 to TRBJ2-1; a weak D match, TRBD2 (6 bases). Germline V gene sequence: CDR1 MNHEY, CDR2 SVGAGI. The V end lost 2 bases, the J end lost 6 bases, and 14 bases lay between the germline ends. This CDR3 has 15 amino acids.

J is TRBJ2-7 and V is TRBV28; 9 nucleotides line up with TRBD1. The CDR3 runs 14 residues. CDR1 is MDHEN and CDR2 is SYDVKM in the germline V gene. V lost 7 bases to trimming and J lost 3 bases; unmatched junction nucleotides: 7. The CDR3 nucleotides read TGTGCCAGCACTCCCGGGACAGGGATCTACGAGCAGTACTTC. It encodes CASTPGTGIYEQYF. Looking up the rest from reference TRBV28 and TRBJ2-7 gives the full variable domain: DVKVTQSSRYLVKRTGEKVFLECVQDMDHENMFWYRQDPGLGLRLIYFSYDVKMKEKGDIPEGYSVSREKKERFSLILESASTNQTSMYLCASTPGTGIYEQYFGPGTRLTVT.

About this clone itself: Other DNA sequences in this sample translate to the same CDR3. This chain connects TRBV6-5 to TRBJ1-5; unclear D gene. The germline V gene has CDR1 MNHEY and CDR2 SVGAGI. V lost 2 bases and J 6 bases, leaving 5 bases between the germline ends. This CDR3 comprises 12 residues. Here the CDR3 DNA reads TGTGCCAGCAGTTACCCAGGTCAGCCCCAGCATTTT. Its protein is CASSYPGQPQHF.

The chain links TRBV7-2 to TRBJ2-2, with 11 bases lining up with TRBD2. The CDR3 loop spans 19 amino acids. The V gene end was trimmed by 5 bases and the J gene end by 5 bases; junction bases not matched to a gene: 16. Per the germline V gene, CDR1 is SGHTA and CDR2 is FQGNSA. CDR3 DNA sequence: TGTGCCAGCAGCCCGCCGGGGGTAGCGGGGGGGCCCCCAACCGGGGAGCTGTTTTTT. Amino acid sequence: CASSPPGVAGGPPTGELFF.

The rearrangement joins TRBV19 to TRBJ1-1, with D perhaps TRBD1 (5 bases). CDR3 length equals 14 residues. V was cut by 1 base and J by 4 bases, with 10 bases left in between. Germline V CDR1 and CDR2: LNHDA, SQIVND (reference sequence). In DNA, the CDR3 is TGTGCCAGTAGTATAGCGGCGGGGGTCACTGAAGCTTTCTTT. It codes for CASSIAAGVTEAFF.

This clone was recorded a few times. J is TRBJ1-1 and V is TRBV5-1, with D perhaps TRBD1 (5 bases). V shed 1 base and J shed 5 bases, with 15 bases lying between them. Germline assignment: CDR1 SGHRS and CDR2 YFSETQ. The CDR3 length is 15 residues. The CDR3 is CASSLRPGRKTEAFF. In DNA, the CDR3 is TGCGCCAGCAGCTTGCGGCCAGGGAGGAAAACTGAAGCTTTCTTT. Together with reference TRBV5-1 and TRBJ1-1, the CDR3 gives the full variable domain: KAGVTQTPRYLIKTRGQQVTLSCSPISGHRSVSWYQQTPGQGLQFLFEYFSETQRNKGNFPGRFSGRQFSNSRSEMNVSTLELGDSALYLCASSLRPGRKTEAFFGQGTRLTVV.

The chain couples TRBV2 to TRBJ2-3; 9 bases agree with TRBD2. V lost 8 bases, J lost 6 bases, and 9 bases stayed unmatched. The germline V gene has CDR1 SNHLY and CDR2 FYNNEI. CDR3 length: 14 amino acids. The CDR3 DNA sequence: TGTGCCAGCGGCCCGGGACTAGCAAAGGATACGCAGTATTTT. This sequence encodes CASGPGLAKDTQYF.

The sample holds one count of this clone. This chain joins TRBV7-9 and TRBJ2-1; a possible D gene is TRBD1 (5 bases). Per germline, CDR1 SEHNR and CDR2 FQNEAQ (reference sequence). V lost 5 bases and J 0 bases, leaving 11 bases between the germline ends. The CDR3 covers 15 residues. CDR3 loop: CASSPVRGSYNEQFF. In DNA, the CDR3 is TGTGCCAGCAGCCCAGTTAGGGGCTCCTACAATGAGCAGTTCTTC. The variable domain in full, with the rest retrieved from reference TRBV7-9 and TRBJ2-1, is DTGVSQNPRHKITKRGQNVTFRCDPISEHNRLYWYRQTLGQGPEFLTYFQNEAQLEKSRLLSDRFSAERPKGSFSTLEIQRTEQGDSAMYLCASSPVRGSYNEQFFGPGTRLTVL.